Detailed here is one TCR beta chain. Antigen specificity is unknown. Treatment: some 19 received Ad26.COV2.S at low or high dose, single or two shots; several received placebo; per-sample allocation not given. Sampling took place 63 days after the first vaccine or placebo injection. An adult of 18-55 years in Boston served as donor. The table came from immunoSEQ multiplex PCR; TCRdb's copy has only in-frame clones and leaves some out. The table has more than 300,000 clones, 85% to 90% seen once. The source of the sample is a study of Ad26.COV2.S vaccination and SARS-CoV-2 variants. For the study at large: The study gave Ad26.COV2.S intramuscularly, once or twice 56 days apart.

Study observations and caveats: Following vaccination, spike-specific CD8+ and CD4+ T cell responses reportedly exhibited substantial breadth.

Trimming cost V 4 bases and J 1 base, with 10 bases left between them. The CDR3 extends over 14 amino acids. Germline V gene lookup returns CDR1 SGHTA and CDR2 FQGNSA. The sequencing used peripheral blood, collected in a trial of Ad26.COV2.S vaccine versus placebo. V is TRBV7-2 and J is TRBJ1-1; no clear D gene. This sequence was found in a person between 18 and 65 years old who received the Ad26.COV2.S COVID-19 vaccine or a placebo. The DNA of the CDR3 is TGTGCCAGCAGCTGGAGTGGGGAGAACACTGAAGCTTTCTTT. Residues: CASSWSGENTEAFF.